The rows below give T cell receptor beta chains drawn from one sample of a study of OX40 agonist ivuxolimab in advanced cancers. The assay was immunoSEQ multiplex PCR, and TCRdb's table has in-frame clones only and misses some. The data contain approximately 68,000 clones, 80% to 90% of them singletons. The sequenced sample was CD4+ or CD8+ T cells sorted from blood, obtained in a trial of the OX40 agonist ivuxolimab. These receptors originate from an adult with an advanced solid tumor such as melanoma, head and neck, liver or kidney cancer. The CDR3 runs from the conserved cysteine through the conserved F or W. A D gene is named only where the DNA matches it firmly. Expanded clones are given a class, and other clones once, few, many or no size at all.

clone_size j_call v_call d_call cdr3_aa cdr3_nt
- TRBJ1-2 TRBV6-1 - CASSEGRGQSLRYTF TGTGCCAGCAGTGAAGGCCGGGGGCAGTCTCTCCGCTACACCTTC
- TRBJ2-3 TRBV4-1 - CASSQEGAGTTDTQYF TGCGCCAGCAGCCAAGAAGGGGCGGGGACCACAGATACGCAGTATTTT
- TRBJ1-1 TRBV29-1 - CSASAWDLNTEAFF TGCAGCGCCTCCGCCTGGGACTTGAACACTGAAGCTTTCTTT
- TRBJ1-1 TRBV6-5 - CASRGEMNTEAFF TGTGCCAGCCGGGGGGAAATGAACACTGAAGCTTTCTTT
- TRBJ1-1 TRBV4-2 - CASSQALTDTNTEAFF TGTGCCAGCAGCCAAGCCCTGACAGACACAAACACTGAAGCTTTCTTT
- TRBJ2-1 TRBV5-1 - CASRPDSGTYNEQFF TGCGCCAGCAGACCCGACAGCGGTACCTACAATGAGCAGTTCTTC
- TRBJ2-3 TRBV2 TRBD2 CASRATSGRAPPDTQYF TGTGCCAGCAGAGCAACTAGCGGGAGGGCCCCACCAGATACGCAGTATTTT
- TRBJ1-1 TRBV18 - CASSPLSGTEAFF TGTGCCAGCTCTCCTCTAAGTGGAACTGAAGCTTTCTTT
- TRBJ2-2 TRBV27 TRBD2 CASSVPGLAGVGHGELFF TGTGCCAGCAGTGTCCCCGGACTAGCGGGAGTTGGGCACGGGGAGCTGTTTTTT
- TRBJ1-2 TRBV10-3 TRBD1 CAISEPGQLFTNYGYTF TGTGCCATCAGTGAGCCGGGACAGCTATTCACTAACTATGGCTACACCTTC
- TRBJ1-1 TRBV5-6 - CASSLMLRAEAFF TGTGCCAGCAGCTTAATGTTACGGGCTGAAGCTTTCTTT
once TRBJ2-5 TRBV7-2 TRBD2 CASSLSGGLETQYF TGTGCCAGCAGCTTAAGCGGGGGGCTTGAGACCCAGTACTTC
- TRBJ1-1 TRBV5-4 - CASSSPDTEAFF TGTGCCAGCAGCTCCCCTGATACTGAAGCTTTCTTT
- TRBJ1-5 TRBV6-4 - CASRGMRGGSNQPQHF TGTGCCAGCAGAGGGATGCGAGGCGGCAGCAATCAGCCCCAGCATTTT
- TRBJ2-3 TRBV11-2 - CASSPYTDTQYF TGTGCCAGCAGCCCTTACACAGATACGCAGTATTTT
- TRBJ2-7 TRBV6-1 - CASSQVSYEQYF TGTGCCAGCAGCCAGGTCAGTTACGAGCAGTACTTC
- TRBJ1-3 TRBV2 - CASSEDGLSSGNTIYF TGTGCCAGCAGTGAGGACGGTTTGAGCTCTGGAAACACCATATATTTT
- TRBJ1-6 TRBV7-9 - CASSFSEGHNSPLHF TGTGCCAGCAGCTTTTCGGAGGGCCATAATTCACCCCTCCACTTT
few TRBJ2-5 TRBV5-4 - CASRRSGGPGFETQYF TGTGCCAGCAGACGCTCCGGGGGGCCTGGGTTCGAGACCCAGTACTTC
- TRBJ1-5 TRBV6-5 - CASSYSIGGGQPQHF TGTGCCAGCAGTTACTCGATTGGGGGAGGACAGCCCCAGCATTTT
once TRBJ2-2 TRBV30 - CAWSQQRGELFF TGTGCCTGGAGCCAACAGAGGGGGGAGCTGTTTTTT
- TRBJ2-2 TRBV28 TRBD2 CASSSDGGGPGGELFF TGTGCCAGCAGTTCCGATGGGGGAGGGCCGGGCGGGGAGCTGTTTTTT
- TRBJ2-7 TRBV18 - CASSPPRNPYEQYF TGTGCCAGCTCACCTCCTCGAAATCCCTACGAGCAGTACTTC
- TRBJ2-2 TRBV7-3 - CASSAGANTGELFF TGTGCCAGCAGTGCTGGAGCGAACACCGGGGAGCTGTTTTTT
- TRBJ1-2 TRBV6-5 TRBD1 CASSPVDRVYGYTF TGTGCCAGCAGCCCCGTGGACAGGGTATACGGCTACACCTTC
medium-sized TRBJ2-2 TRBV12-5 - CASGSPAGPAQGGTGELFF TGTGCTAGTGGTTCCCCGGCAGGACCGGCGCAGGGCGGCACCGGGGAGCTGTTTTTT
- TRBJ2-7 TRBV10-3 - CAIRLAGNEQYF TGTGCCATCAGGCTGGCGGGCAACGAGCAGTACTTC
- TRBJ2-3 TRBV7-9 TRBD1 CASSSRTGSEDTQYF TGTGCCAGCAGCTCGAGGACAGGGTCGGAAGATACGCAGTATTTT
- TRBJ2-7 TRBV6-6 - CASTHTPGNYEQYF TGTGCCAGCACCCACACCCCCGGAAACTACGAGCAGTACTTC
- TRBJ1-5 TRBV2 - CASSEGSSYQPQHF TGTGCCAGCAGTGAAGGATCCAGTTATCAGCCCCAGCATTTT
few TRBJ2-3 TRBV5-1 TRBD1 CASSLLDRVHTDTQYF TGCGCCAGCAGCTTGCTAGACAGGGTACACACAGATACGCAGTATTTT
- TRBJ1-1 TRBV30 TRBD1 CAWRGTGFRYGNTEAFF TGTGCCTGGAGGGGGACAGGGTTTCGTTATGGGAACACTGAAGCTTTCTTT
- TRBJ2-3 TRBV7-2 - CASSPGTHGGDTQYF TGTGCCAGCAGCCCCGGGACGCATGGAGGGGATACGCAGTATTTT
- TRBJ2-6 TRBV14 - CASSQGGLLRDGANVLTF TGTGCCAGCAGCCAAGGAGGTCTCCTCAGGGACGGGGCCAACGTCCTGACTTTC
- TRBJ2-1 TRBV28 TRBD2 CASFRGGPAYNEQFF TGTGCCAGCTTCCGCGGGGGGCCCGCCTACAATGAGCAGTTCTTC
- TRBJ1-1 TRBV7-9 TRBD1 CASSPQGARTEAFF TGTGCCAGCAGCCCTCAGGGGGCGAGAACTGAAGCTTTCTTT
- TRBJ2-7 TRBV11-1 - CASSGRDAYNNEQYF TGTGCCAGCAGCGGCAGGGATGCCTATAATAACGAGCAGTACTTC
- TRBJ1-6 TRBV6-1 TRBD1 CASSWQGAPPLHF TGTGCCAGCAGTTGGCAGGGGGCGCCGCCCCTCCACTTT
- TRBJ2-7 TRBV7-2 TRBD2 CASRGTSGREQYF TGTGCCAGCAGGGGGACTAGCGGGAGAGAGCAGTACTTC
- TRBJ1-2 TRBV28 - CASSLSGIDYGYTF TGTGCCAGCAGTTTGTCAGGGATAGACTATGGCTACACCTTC
- TRBJ1-2 TRBV5-4 TRBD1 CASSNDRGDGYTF TGTGCCAGCAGCAACGACAGGGGGGATGGCTACACCTTC
- TRBJ2-6 TRBV5-1 TRBD2 CASSLVGGGPKRAGANVLTF TGCGCCAGCAGCTTGGTTGGGGGAGGGCCTAAGAGAGCTGGGGCCAACGTCCTGACTTTC
- TRBJ1-2 TRBV6-5 TRBD1 CASSYSGQPLSYTF TGTGCCAGCAGTTACTCGGGACAGCCCTTGAGCTACACCTTC
- TRBJ2-7 TRBV6-5 - CASTASEGSYEQYF TGTGCCAGTACCGCCTCGGAGGGGTCCTACGAGCAGTACTTC
once TRBJ2-7 TRBV15 - CATSRGWGRDTYEQYF TGTGCCACCAGCAGAGGCTGGGGACGGGACACCTACGAGCAGTACTTC
- TRBJ2-7 TRBV28 TRBD1 CASSRQGEQYF TGTGCCAGCAGTCGACAGGGCGAGCAGTACTTC
- TRBJ1-1 TRBV6-5 - CASSWWGLSNTEAFF TGTGCCAGCAGTTGGTGGGGACTGTCGAACACTGAAGCTTTCTTT
- TRBJ1-5 TRBV11-2 - CASSLNNDQPQHF TGTGCCAGCAGCTTGAACAACGATCAGCCCCAGCATTTT
- TRBJ2-3 TRBV11-2 - CASSLDGSTDTQYF TGTGCCAGCAGCTTAGACGGGAGCACAGATACGCAGTATTTT
- TRBJ1-5 TRBV28 - CASNSWGGLNQPQHF TGTGCCAGCAATTCGTGGGGGGGGTTAAATCAGCCCCAGCATTTT
- TRBJ2-7 TRBV6-5 - CASSYSGTQSLYEQYF TGTGCCAGCAGTTACTCCGGGACCCAGTCCTTGTACGAGCAGTACTTC
- TRBJ1-5 TRBV19 - CASARRENQPQHF TGTGCCAGTGCCCGCAGGGAAAATCAGCCCCAGCATTTT
- TRBJ2-3 TRBV4-3 - CASSQELRGTDTQYF TGCGCCAGCAGCCAAGAATTGCGGGGCACAGATACGCAGTATTTT
- TRBJ2-3 TRBV28 - CASSLVGGTQYF TGTGCCAGCAGTTTAGTAGGGGGGACGCAGTATTTT
- TRBJ1-5 TRBV28 - CASTLDRTNQPQHF TGTGCCAGCACCCTCGACAGGACCAATCAGCCCCAGCATTTT
- TRBJ2-6 TRBV6-5 - CASSLSGANVLTF TGTGCCAGCAGTTTGTCTGGGGCCAACGTCCTGACTTTC
once TRBJ1-3 TRBV9 - CASSVAPGSSGNTIYF TGTGCCAGCAGCGTAGCTCCTGGTAGCTCTGGAAACACCATATATTTT
- TRBJ2-1 TRBV29-1 TRBD2 CSGKTSGAYYEQFF TGCAGCGGTAAGACTAGCGGGGCTTATTATGAGCAGTTCTTC
once TRBJ2-1 TRBV10-3 - CAISESQENNEQFF TGTGCCATCAGTGAGTCCCAGGAAAACAATGAGCAGTTCTTC